Sequencing of this T cell receptor beta chain was carried out in a study of T cell responses to AZD1222 COVID-19 vaccine listed by TCRdb under 2021. Regarding the research as a whole: TCR sequencing was performed for approximately 240 trial participants, of whom some 200 were given two doses of AZD1222 and 26 were given two doses of MenACWY control vaccine. Enrollment into the trials was organized by age into subgroups of 18-55, 56-69 and 70-plus years, and those subgroups contained roughly 150, 30 and 60 TCR-sequenced participants, respectively.

The time point label here, explained by the study, means: baseline before first vaccination. In the paper's terms, the treatment or condition label means: meningococcal conjugate vaccine given as trial control. Vaccinee samples were obtained from the UK trials COV001 and COV002, which included a single-blind randomized controlled phase 2/3 trial of AZD1222 (ChAdOx1 nCoV-19) in healthy adults. Trial participant PBMC samples were collected at day 0 and day 28 after the second dose for TCRbeta chain sequencing. Study-wide findings and limitations: The vaccine-associated CD4 TCRs covered the entire spike protein, and the dominant responses fell in regions 160-218 and 743-854. Conclusions about previously exposed vaccinees are limited because only 5 or 6 AZD1222 recipients were SARS-CoV-2 seropositive at baseline. The 56-69-year group was small, and its depth increase did not reach significance, likely because of low power. After two AZD1222 doses, spike-specific TCR breadth and depth were significantly higher than at day 0 and than in MenACWY recipients. Because no day 14 peak-response samples were available, the repertoires could be characterized only after the peak T cell response. Nearly half of unique spike-specific TCRs reportedly recognized epitopes outside regions mutated in the B.1.351 and B.1.1.7 variants. Participants were mostly white British, with more females than males. The authors suggested clonal diversity may have been underestimated.

Spanning cysteine to phenylalanine, the CDR3 consists of 17 amino acids. Here the CDR3 DNA is all that survives: 51 bases in frame from base 1. From a lookup of the germline V gene, CDR1 and CDR2 are KGHDR and SFDVKD. Cut back by 4 bases and 5 bases, the V and J ends lie 19 bases apart. On this clone: Its antigen specificity is not known. The record has no base qualities; no much larger clone is one base away.

The CDR3 regions of human TCRbeta chains were subjected to immunosequencing. As for how the authors treated the data: TCRs in the repertoires were matched against a reference library of SARS-CoV-2-specific TCRs that had been generated with the MIRA antigen-specificity platform. Breadth was defined as the fraction of unique TCRs that were SARS-CoV-2-associated. Depth was defined as the fraction of total T cells that were SARS-CoV-2-associated. Using the MIRA data, each spike-specific TCR was mapped to the spike region that the TCR reacts to and placed in a CD4 or CD8 class. Log10-transformed breadth and depth values were compared by one-way ANOVA with Sidak's multiple comparisons tests. Here the immuneACCESS table is served through TCRdb, limited to in-frame sequences with V and J called. Missing clones are a known gap in these copies; in checked studies unresolved V genes cover under half, and the rest lacks a known reason. From that table come the V and J calls and clone size; the DNA was used to work out D and trimming. The sample contains some 150,000 clones, 88% of them found a single time. The ten largest clonotypes hold under 3.5% of the sample.

This clonotype was sampled from an adult in good health. Here the chain combines TRBV24-1 and TRBJ2-2, and perhaps TRBD2 as D gene, on 6 matching bases. Sequenced here: peripheral blood, sampled on day 0 of MenACWY control vaccination. The CDR3 protein is CATSDRAGRKRTGELFF. The base sequence is TGTGCCACCAGTGACCGGGCGGGGAGAAAAAGGACCGGGGAGCTGTTTTTT.